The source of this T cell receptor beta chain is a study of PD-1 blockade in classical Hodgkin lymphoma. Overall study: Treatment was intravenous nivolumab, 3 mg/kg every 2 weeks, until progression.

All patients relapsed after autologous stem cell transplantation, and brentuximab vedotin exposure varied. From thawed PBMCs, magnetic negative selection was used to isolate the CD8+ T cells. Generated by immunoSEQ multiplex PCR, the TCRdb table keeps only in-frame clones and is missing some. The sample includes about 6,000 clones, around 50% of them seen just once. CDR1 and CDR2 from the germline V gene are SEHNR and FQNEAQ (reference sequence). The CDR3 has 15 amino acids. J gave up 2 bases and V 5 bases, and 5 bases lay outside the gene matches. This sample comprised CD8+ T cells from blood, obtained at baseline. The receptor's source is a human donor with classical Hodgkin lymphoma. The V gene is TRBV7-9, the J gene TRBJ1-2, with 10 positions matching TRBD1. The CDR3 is CASSMTGGPNYGYTF. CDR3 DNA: TGTGCCAGCAGCATGACAGGGGGCCCCAACTATGGCTACACCTTC.